The rows below give T cell receptor beta chains drawn from one sample of a study of TIL therapy for anti-PD-1-resistant metastatic lung cancer. Only in-frame clones appear in the TCRdb table, and some are missing; sequencing was by immunoSEQ multiplex PCR. The sample lists 55,000 to 60,000 clones, 70% to 75% occurring once. The sample here was blood, taken at baseline. The receptors here all came from a person aged 25 to 80 with non-small cell lung cancer. CDR3s include the opening cysteine and the closing phenylalanine or tryptophan. D genes are given only for firm matches. Some rows have no size entry. The others give once, few or many, or a class for an expanded clone.

v_gene	j_gene	d_gene	abundance	CDR3nt	CDR3aa
TRBV5-8	TRBJ1-4	TRBD1	.	TGTGCCAGCAGCTTGCCGGGACAGGGGAATGAAAAACTGTTTTTT	CASSLPGQGNEKLFF
TRBV11-3	TRBJ1-3	.	.	TGTGCCAGCAGCTCCCCCTATACTGGAAACACCATATATTTT	CASSSPYTGNTIYF
TRBV7-2	TRBJ2-3	.	.	TGTGCCAGCAGCCTCCAAGAAAACCGACGCACAGATACGCAGTATTTT	CASSLQENRRTDTQYF
TRBV28	TRBJ1-6	.	.	TGTGCCAGCAGTCCCCAGGTTTTCCTTTCACCCCTCCACTTT	CASSPQVFLSPLHF
TRBV4-3	TRBJ2-5	TRBD2	few	TGCGCCAGCAGCCAAGGACTAGCGGGAGTAGGGGCCCAAGAGACCCAGTACTTC	CASSQGLAGVGAQETQYF
TRBV18	TRBJ2-7	.	.	TGTGCCAGCTCACCACTTGGCTCATTACTCTACGAGCAGTACTTC	CASSPLGSLLYEQYF
TRBV19	TRBJ2-1	TRBD2	.	TGTGCCAGTTCCTCCGGACTAGCTGGGGGCAGGGAGCAGTTCTTC	CASSSGLAGGREQFF
TRBV19	TRBJ2-1	TRBD1	.	TGTGCCAGTAGCTACAGACAGGGTTCCAATGAGCAGTTCTTC	CASSYRQGSNEQFF
TRBV18	TRBJ1-2	TRBD1	.	TGTGCCAGCTCACCACAGGGGGCGCATAATGGCTACACCTTC	CASSPQGAHNGYTF
TRBV6-5	TRBJ1-5	.	.	TGTGCCAGCAGTTCCCAGGCAGGCTGGGACGGACAGCCCCAGCATTTT	CASSSQAGWDGQPQHF
TRBV7-3	TRBJ2-7	.	.	TGTGCCAGCAGCCCCAGGGGTTCTTCCGAGCAGTACTTC	CASSPRGSSEQYF
TRBV6-6	TRBJ1-5	.	few	TGTGCCAGCAGTGCCGGGTCCAATCAGCCCCAGCATTTT	CASSAGSNQPQHF
TRBV19	TRBJ2-1	.	few	TGTGCCAGTAGCCGGACAGTAAATGAGCAGTTCTTC	CASSRTVNEQFF
TRBV11-3	TRBJ1-1	.	.	TGTGCCAGCAGCGAGGGGCCAGGGGCTGAAGCTTTCTTT	CASSEGPGAEAFF
TRBV10-3	TRBJ1-4	.	once	TGTGCCACCTCCGACAGGAATAATGAAAAACTGTTTTTT	CATSDRNNEKLFF
TRBV5-6	TRBJ2-7	.	.	TGTGCCAGCAGCTTGGGGGGCTACGAGCAGTACTTC	CASSLGGYEQYF
TRBV10-3	TRBJ1-6	.	.	TGTGCCATCAGGCTCCAGACAGGTTCACCCCTCCACTTT	CAIRLQTGSPLHF
TRBV9	TRBJ2-2	.	.	TGTGCCAGCACTCCTCAGGACCGCGCCGGGGAGCTGTTTTTT	CASTPQDRAGELFF
TRBV6-5	TRBJ2-7	.	few	TGTGCCAGCAGTGTCGACGGAGCCTACGAGCAGTACTTC	CASSVDGAYEQYF
TRBV7-8	TRBJ1-1	.	.	TGTGCCAGCAGCTCCTACCAGGAACCTCTCCAAGCTTTCTTT	CASSSYQEPLQAFF
TRBV4-2	TRBJ2-5	TRBD2	.	TGTGCCAGCAGCCGCACACGAGCGGGGCAAGAGACCCAGTACTTC	CASSRTRAGQETQYF
TRBV6-5	TRBJ2-6	.	.	TGTGCCAGCAGTTATAAGGGAGGCTCTGGGGCCAACGTCCTGACTTTC	CASSYKGGSGANVLTF
TRBV16	TRBJ1-1	.	.	TGTGCCAGCAGCCCCCCGGGAGGGTTTAAGTACACTGAAGCTTTCTTT	CASSPPGGFKYTEAFF
TRBV5-1	TRBJ1-6	TRBD1	.	TGCGCCAGCAGCCCGGGCCCGGACAGGGGCGATAATTCACCCCTCCACTTT	CASSPGPDRGDNSPLHF
TRBV9	TRBJ2-2	.	.	TGTGCCAGTTCATGGGGGGCAGGATCCGGGGAGCTGTTTTTT	CASSWGAGSGELFF
TRBV9	TRBJ1-1	.	few	TGTGCCAGCACACCCCAGGGTGGCATGAACACTGAAGCTTTCTTT	CASTPQGGMNTEAFF
TRBV4-3	TRBJ2-7	.	.	TGCGCCAGCAGCCAAGATCCGGGGGCGGGATACGAGCAGTACTTC	CASSQDPGAGYEQYF
TRBV6-5	TRBJ1-4	.	.	TGTGCCAGCAGTTACTCGGGGGGTACGGAAAAACTGTTTTTT	CASSYSGGTEKLFF
TRBV7-2	TRBJ2-7	TRBD1	.	TGTGCCAGCAGCTTAGCTGGACAGGGGTATCAGGAGCAGTACTTC	CASSLAGQGYQEQYF
TRBV6-1	TRBJ1-2	.	.	TGTGCCAGCAGTGATACAGGGTCGTGGAGCTATGGCTACACCTTC	CASSDTGSWSYGYTF
TRBV15	TRBJ2-3	.	.	TGTGCCACCAGCAGATCGGCTACTAGCACAGATACGCAGTATTTT	CATSRSATSTDTQYF
TRBV30	TRBJ2-7	.	.	TGTGCCTGGAGTGAGGCAGCACCGACCTACGAGCAGTACTTC	CAWSEAAPTYEQYF